Below, 8 T cell receptor beta chains from the same sample are listed, as sequenced in a study of CD8 T cells in ankylosing spondylitis. Study-level findings and limits: What seemed typical of ankylosing spondylitis blood was a TCR beta motif built from about eight highly homologous variants.

Each CDR3 protein gets one entry after TCRdb re-called the 5' RACE reads with MiXCR. The sample contains hundreds of thousands of distinct CDR3 sequences, over 9.5% of which appear only once. No antigen is known for these receptors. Sequenced: blood, either unsorted or a sorted T cell fraction (not recorded which). The receptors stem from a male donor with ankylosing spondylitis.

The chain employs TRBV4-3 and TRBJ1-1; D is undetermined. Trimming removed 1 base from V and 1 base from J, with 7 bases in between. Germline V CDR1 and CDR2: LGHNA, YSLEER. The CDR3 loop spans 14 amino acids. CDR3 loop: CASSQVPENTEAFF. As DNA, the CDR3 is TGCGCCAGCAGCCAAGTCCCGGAGAACACTGAAGCTTTCTTT.

V is TRBV4-1 and J is TRBJ1-1; tentative D call: TRBD1 (5 bases). Germline V CDR1 and CDR2: MGHRA, YSYEKL. The CDR3 covers 15 residues. Trimming took 3 bases from V and 1 from J, leaving 12 bases between them. The CDR3 here is CASSHFGTGNTEAFF. The CDR3 DNA sequence: TGCGCCAGCAGCCATTTTGGGACGGGGAACACTGAAGCTTTCTTT.

V is TRBV5-6 and J is TRBJ1-2, with D maybe TRBD1 (5 bases). The CDR3 is made up of 15 amino acids. In germline, CDR1 is SGHDT, CDR2 YYEEEE. V was pared by 0 bases and J by 4 bases, with 13 bases between. Here the CDR3 DNA reads TGTGCCAGCAGCTTGGCGGGGCGGACTCCCTATGGCTACACCTTC. Its protein product is CASSLAGRTPYGYTF.

This chain links TRBV5-1 with TRBJ1-1; no reliable D call. Germline CDR1 is SGHRS and CDR2 is YFSETQ. CDR3 length: 14 amino acids. V was trimmed by 9 bases and J by 2 bases, leaving 17 bases between them. The CDR3 region has the DNA TGCGCCACCGCAAACCTCCAGAGTAACACTGAAGCTTTCTTT. Its protein is CATANLQSNTEAFF.

The genes are TRBV20-1 and TRBJ2-1, with D possibly being TRBD2 (6 bases). This CDR3 contains 17 residues. V shed 0 bases and J shed 5 bases, with 20 bases lying between them. CDR1 is DFQATT and CDR2 is SNEGSKA in the germline V gene (reference sequence). CDR3 in DNA: TGCAGTGCTAGAGACCCCGTAGGAGGGGCTCTCCACAATGAGCAGTTCTTC. Translating gives CSARDPVGGALHNEQFF.

In this sample, this clonotype turned up a few times. The chain uses TRBV6-5 and TRBJ2-5, with D perhaps TRBD2 (5 bases). The CDR3 runs to 16 residues. Trimming pared 2 bases from V and 0 bases from J, leaving 13 bases between. Germline V gene lookup returns CDR1 MNHEY and CDR2 SVGAGI. The CDR3, as DNA: TGTGCCAGCAGTTACGCGAGCGGATGGTACCAAGAGACCCAGTACTTC. It yields the protein CASSYASGWYQETQYF.

This clonotype was found many times. The chain couples TRBV20-1 to TRBJ2-2; 7 bases line up with TRBD2. The CDR3 runs 14 residues. Trimming took 3 bases from V and 1 from J; bases not matched to a gene: 2. Germline lookup yields CDR1 DFQATT and CDR2 SNEGSKA (reference sequence). The CDR3 loop reads CSASIAGNTGELFF. DNA of the CDR3: TGCAGTGCTAGTATAGCGGGGAACACCGGGGAGCTGTTTTTT.

V and J are TRBV5-6 and TRBJ2-5, with 12 bases that match TRBD2. The CDR3 loop spans 14 amino acids. The germline V gene encodes CDR1 SGHDT and CDR2 YYEEEE. J gave up 5 bases and V 3 bases, and 2 bases lay outside the gene matches. The CDR3 DNA follows: TGTGCCAGCAGCTGGACTAGCGGGATGGAGACCCAGTACTTC. Translation gives CASSWTSGMETQYF. Full variable domain (missing parts from reference TRBV5-6 and TRBJ2-5): DAGVTQSPTHLIKTRGQQVTLRCSPKSGHDTVSWYQQALGQGPQFIFQYYEEEERQRGNFPDRFSGHQFPNYSSELNVNALLLGDSALYLCASSWTSGMETQYFGPGTRLLVL.